Presented here are 24 T cell receptor beta chains from one specimen sequenced in a study of graft-versus-host responses after intestinal transplantation. The method was immunoSEQ multiplex PCR; TCRdb's version includes in-frame clones alone and lacks a portion of them. The table records 43,000 or so clones, approximately 94% of them present only once. Here the sequenced sample was PBMCs, taken 330 to 350 days after intestinal transplant. The receptor set was obtained from a human patient who received an intestinal transplant, so some T cells may come from the graft donor.

V usage is TRBV19 and J usage is TRBJ1-6, with D maybe TRBD1 (6 bases). The CDR3 covers 17 residues. V lost 5 bases and J 0 bases, leaving 14 bases between the germline ends. Germline V gives CDR1 LNHDA, CDR2 SQIVND (reference sequence). This CDR3 reads CASSSRQASSYNSPLHF. CDR3 DNA: TGTGCCAGTAGTTCTCGACAGGCGAGCTCCTATAATTCACCCCTCCACTTT.

This rearrangement joins TRBV13 to TRBJ1-2; no definite D call. The CDR3 length is 14 residues. Germline CDR1 and CDR2: PRHDT and FYEKMQ (reference sequence). Between the trimmed V and J ends, which lost 2 bases and 2 bases, there was a span of 9 bases. The CDR3 is CASSLYGLNYGYTF. CDR3 DNA sequence: TGTGCCAGCAGCTTATACGGGTTAAACTATGGCTACACCTTC.

The genes are TRBV2 and TRBJ2-5, with 7 bases identical to TRBD1. The CDR3 covers 16 residues. Germline V gene lookup returns CDR1 SNHLY and CDR2 FYNNEI. The V gene end was trimmed by 2 bases and the J gene end by 3 bases; junction bases not matched to a gene: 9. DNA of the CDR3: TGTGCCAGCAGTGAACTAGGGGACAGCATTAAAGAGACCCAGTACTTC. Amino acid sequence: CASSELGDSIKETQYF.

The J gene is TRBJ2-7, the V gene TRBV13; D not resolved. Looked up from germline, CDR1 is PRHDT and CDR2 is FYEKMQ (reference sequence). The CDR3 loop spans 13 amino acids. Trimming cost V 2 bases and J 5 bases, with 10 bases left between them. The DNA of the CDR3 is TGTGCCAGCAGCTTAACGGGTTTGGACGAGCAGTACTTC. It is translated as CASSLTGLDEQYF.

CDR3 residues: CASGLAIGNYNEQFF. The CDR3 coding sequence is TGTGCTAGTGGTTTGGCAATAGGGAACTACAATGAGCAGTTCTTC. The chain combines TRBV12-5 with TRBJ2-1; no clear D. Trimming stripped 1 base from V and 3 bases from J, with 10 bases between. Germline CDR1 is LGHNT and CDR2 is FRNRAP. The CDR3 has 15 amino acids.

The chain employs TRBV6-5 and TRBJ2-2; no reliable D call. The CDR3 contains 12 residues. The V and J ends lost 8 bases and 6 bases respectively, with 10 bases between them. The germline gives CDR1 MNHEY, CDR2 SVGAGI. DNA for the CDR3: TGTGCCAGCCGCTTGGAGCCCGGGGAGCTGTTTTTT. Translating it yields CASRLEPGELFF.

The chain carries TRBV5-4 and TRBJ1-4, with 9 bases lining up with TRBD1. The germline CDR1 and CDR2 sequences are SGHNT and YYREEE (reference sequence). V lost 4 bases, J lost 5 bases, and 9 bases stayed unmatched. The CDR3 loop spans 16 amino acids. As DNA, the CDR3 is TGTGCCAGCAGCCCCTACCCGACAGGGGGAAATGAAAAACTGTTTTTT. Its protein product is CASSPYPTGGNEKLFF. Using reference TRBV5-4 and TRBJ1-4 for the parts outside the CDR3, the full variable domain is ETGVTQSPTHLIKTRGQQVTLRCSSQSGHNTVSWYQQALGQGPQFIFQYYREEENGRGNFPPRFSGLQFPNYSSELNVNALELDDSALYLCASSPYPTGGNEKLFFGSGTQLSVL.

The chain combines TRBV6-6 with TRBJ2-1; maybe TRBD2 (6 bases). The germline V gene has CDR1 MNHNY and CDR2 SVGAGI (reference sequence). Trimming took off 0 bases at V and 1 base at J, with 7 bases between the two ends. The CDR3 loop spans 15 amino acids. The CDR3 here is CASSYSGGSYNEQFF. The DNA of the CDR3 is TGTGCCAGCAGTTACTCGGGAGGATCCTACAATGAGCAGTTCTTC.

V and J are TRBV6-1 and TRBJ2-4; 8 bases fit TRBD1. Germline CDR1 is MNHNS and CDR2 is SASEGT. V was clipped by 4 bases and J by 1 base; unmatched bases: 6. The CDR3 has 16 amino acids. The CDR3 sequence: CASSGSGTGAKNIQYF. DNA of the CDR3: TGTGCCAGCAGTGGTTCGGGGACAGGTGCCAAAAACATTCAGTACTTC.

This clone was recorded once. The chain combines TRBV5-6 with TRBJ2-7, with D uncertain. Trimming took off 5 bases at V and 3 bases at J, with 15 bases between the two ends. The CDR3 covers 14 residues. Germline V gene data show CDR1 as SGHDT and CDR2 as YYEEEE. The DNA for the CDR3 is TGTGCCAGCAGTTTCGTAGGGTCCGACTACGAGCAGTACTTC. It encodes CASSFVGSDYEQYF.

The V gene is TRBV6-6, the J gene TRBJ1-6; D not certain. Between the trimmed V and J ends, which lost 0 bases and 6 bases, there was a span of 3 bases. From germline, CDR1 is MNHNY and CDR2 SVGAGI (reference sequence). The CDR3 is made up of 13 amino acids. The CDR3 here is CASSYSTNSPLHF. Here the CDR3 DNA reads TGTGCCAGCAGTTACTCGACTAATTCACCCCTCCACTTT.

The genes are TRBV25-1 and TRBJ2-4; tentative D call: TRBD2 (6 bases). CDR1 and CDR2 (germline): MGHDK, SYGVNS. The CDR3 spans 18 residues. The V gene lost 3 bases and the J gene lost 3 bases, with 21 bases spanning the gap. Written as DNA, the CDR3 is TGTGCCAGCAGTGACTTGAATAGCGGCAGGACTATCAAAAACATTCAGTACTTC. Amino acids: CASSDLNSGRTIKNIQYF.

V usage is TRBV10-1 and J usage is TRBJ2-3; D remains ambiguous. Trimming removed 4 bases from V and 1 base from J, with 6 bases in between. This CDR3 has 13 amino acids. Per germline, CDR1 WNHNN and CDR2 SYGVQD (reference sequence). The CDR3 region is CASSGVGTDTQYF. The DNA for the CDR3 is TGCGCCAGCAGTGGGGTGGGCACAGATACGCAGTATTTT.

The V gene is TRBV6-5, the J gene TRBJ1-1; D possibly corresponds to TRBD1 (5 bases). Germline V lookup: CDR1 MNHEY, CDR2 SVGAGI. V was trimmed by 10 bases and J by 1 base, leaving 16 bases between them. The CDR3 totals 14 residues. CDR3 sequence: CAIRDRGENTEAFF. In DNA, the CDR3 is TGTGCCATACGGGACCGGGGAGAGAACACTGAAGCTTTCTTT.

This clone was picked up one time. The chain is built from TRBV6-5 and TRBJ1-2, with D unclear. Germline CDR1 is MNHEY and CDR2 is SVGAGI. V was cut by 2 bases and J by 4 bases, with 8 bases left in between. There are 13 residues in the CDR3. The CDR3 loop reads CASSYPGFYGYTF. The CDR3 DNA reads TGTGCCAGCAGTTACCCGGGGTTCTATGGCTACACCTTC.

This clone was observed once. The rearrangement joins TRBV18 to TRBJ2-5; TRBD2 matches 10 bases. Matching the DNA end better, TRBJ2-7 makes the J call doubtful. From germline, CDR1 is KGHSH and CDR2 LQKENI. The CDR3 loop spans 19 amino acids. Written as DNA, the CDR3 is TGTGCCAGCTCACCCGCAGGACTAGCGGCCCAAGTCGGGAGGCACGAGCAGTACTTC. Protein: CASSPAGLAAQVGRHEQYF.

The chain combines TRBV5-5 with TRBJ1-1; D uncertain. This CDR3 has 14 residues. The V gene lost 4 bases and the J gene lost 4 bases, with 14 bases spanning the gap. Per germline, CDR1 SGHKS and CDR2 YYEKEE (reference sequence). CDR3 DNA: TGTGCCAGCAGCCAAGGTGTACTTGGCACTGAAGCTTTCTTT. It yields the protein CASSQGVLGTEAFF.

This chain connects TRBV19 to TRBJ1-2; no definite D call. Germline values: CDR1 LNHDA, CDR2 SQIVND (reference sequence). V lost 3 bases and J 4 bases, leaving 12 bases between the germline ends. The CDR3 has 14 amino acids. The chain's CDR3 is CASSMPVTSYGYTF. In DNA, the CDR3 is TGTGCCAGTAGTATGCCGGTCACCAGCTATGGCTACACCTTC.

This rearrangement joins TRBV5-5 to TRBJ2-3, with TRBD1 matching 9 bases. Germline trimming cut 2 bases from V and 1 base from J; bases unmatched to any gene: 5. This CDR3 has 16 residues. Per the germline V gene, CDR1 is SGHKS and CDR2 is YYEKEE (reference sequence). CDR3: CASSFFRDRGTDTQYF. CDR3 DNA sequence: TGTGCCAGCAGCTTCTTTAGGGACAGGGGCACAGATACGCAGTATTTT.

The V gene is TRBV10-2, the J gene TRBJ2-1; 12 bases fit TRBD2. CDR1 is WSHSY, CDR2 SAAADI, per germline. There are 16 residues in the CDR3. Trimming cost V 6 bases and J 0 bases; bases outside gene matches: 3. The CDR3 coding sequence is TGCGCCAGCAGCGGGACTAGCGGGTTCTCCTACAATGAGCAGTTCTTC. Translating it yields CASSGTSGFSYNEQFF.

The J gene is TRBJ2-3, the V gene TRBV6-5; D remains unclear. Between the trimmed V and J ends, which lost 5 bases and 0 bases, there was a span of 12 bases. Germline V gene data show CDR1 as MNHEY and CDR2 as SVGAGI. The CDR3 is 15 residues long. The CDR3 sequence is CASSGSATSTDTQYF. The CDR3 nucleotides read TGTGCCAGCAGTGGATCGGCGACTAGCACAGATACGCAGTATTTT.

Only one count was recorded for this clone. The rearrangement links TRBV5-5 to TRBJ1-3, with unresolved D. Germline CDR1 SGHKS, CDR2 YYEKEE (reference sequence). V was cut by 2 bases and J by 0 bases, with 12 bases left in between. The CDR3 length is 16 residues. The CDR3 loop reads CASSFGRTHSGNTIYF. CDR3 DNA: TGTGCCAGCAGCTTCGGGCGAACGCACTCTGGAAACACCATATATTTT.

The chain links TRBV11-1 to TRBJ2-3; no definite D call. The V and J ends lost 4 bases and 4 bases respectively, with 9 bases between them. In germline, CDR1 is SGHAT, CDR2 FQDESV (reference sequence). There are 13 residues in the CDR3. CDR3 in DNA: TGTGCCAGCAGCTCCCCCGGATCAGATACGCAGTATTTT. Its protein product is CASSSPGSDTQYF.

V gene TRBV11-3 combines with J gene TRBJ1-1; 9 nucleotides line up with TRBD1. From germline, CDR1 is SGHNT and CDR2 YENEEA. V lost 4 bases to trimming and J lost 0 bases; unmatched junction nucleotides: 9. CDR3 length: 17 amino acids. The CDR3 spells CASSSDRGSLMNTEAFF. CDR3 bases: TGTGCCAGCAGCTCGGACAGGGGATCCCTCATGAACACTGAAGCTTTCTTT.